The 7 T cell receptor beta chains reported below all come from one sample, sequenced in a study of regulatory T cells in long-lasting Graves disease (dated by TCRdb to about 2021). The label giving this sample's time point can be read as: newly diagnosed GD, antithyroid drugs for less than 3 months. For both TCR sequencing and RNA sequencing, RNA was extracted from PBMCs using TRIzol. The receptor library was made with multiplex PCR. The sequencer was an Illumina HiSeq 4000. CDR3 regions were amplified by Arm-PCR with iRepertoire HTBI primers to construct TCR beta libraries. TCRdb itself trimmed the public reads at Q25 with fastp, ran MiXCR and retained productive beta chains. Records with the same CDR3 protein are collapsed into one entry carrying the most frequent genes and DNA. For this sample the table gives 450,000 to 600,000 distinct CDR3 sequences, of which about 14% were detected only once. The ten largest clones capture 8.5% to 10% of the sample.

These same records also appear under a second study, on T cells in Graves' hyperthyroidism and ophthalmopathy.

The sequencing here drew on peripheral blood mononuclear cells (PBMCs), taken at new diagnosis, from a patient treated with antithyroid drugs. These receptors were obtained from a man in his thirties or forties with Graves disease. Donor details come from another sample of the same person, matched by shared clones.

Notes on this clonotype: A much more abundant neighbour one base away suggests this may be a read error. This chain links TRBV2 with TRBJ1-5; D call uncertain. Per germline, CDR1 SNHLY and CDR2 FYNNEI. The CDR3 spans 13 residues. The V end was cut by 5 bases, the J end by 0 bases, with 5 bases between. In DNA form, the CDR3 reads TGTGCCAGCAGTACAGTTAGCAATCAGCCCCAGCATTTT. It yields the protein CASSTVSNQPQHF.

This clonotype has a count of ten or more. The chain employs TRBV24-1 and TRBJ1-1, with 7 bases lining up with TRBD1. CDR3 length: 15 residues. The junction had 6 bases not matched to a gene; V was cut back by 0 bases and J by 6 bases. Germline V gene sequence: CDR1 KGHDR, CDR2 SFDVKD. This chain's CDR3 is CATSDLQGGGPEAFF. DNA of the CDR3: TGTGCCACCAGTGATTTGCAGGGGGGGGGGCCTGAAGCTTTCTTT.

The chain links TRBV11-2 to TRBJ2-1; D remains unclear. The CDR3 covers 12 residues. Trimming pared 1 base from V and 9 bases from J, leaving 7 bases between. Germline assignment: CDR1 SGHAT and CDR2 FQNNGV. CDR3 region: CASSLGVSEQFF. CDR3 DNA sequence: TGTGCCAGCAGCTTAGGCGTCAGTGAGCAGTTCTTC.

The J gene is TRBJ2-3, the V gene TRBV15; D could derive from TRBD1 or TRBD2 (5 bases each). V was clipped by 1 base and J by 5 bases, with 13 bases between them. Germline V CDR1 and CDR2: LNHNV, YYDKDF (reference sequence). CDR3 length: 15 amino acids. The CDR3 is CATSRGTLGVDTQYF. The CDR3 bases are TGTGCCACCAGCAGAGGTACTCTGGGGGTAGATACGCAGTATTTT.

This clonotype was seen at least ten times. CDR3 region: CASSPLVGSPYNEQFF. The CDR3 nucleotides read TGTGCCAGCAGCCCCCTTGTGGGGTCCCCCTACAATGAGCAGTTCTTC. The chain carries TRBV3-1 and TRBJ2-1, with D uncertain. This CDR3 contains 16 residues. Germline V gene data show CDR1 as LGHDT and CDR2 as YNNKEL (reference sequence). Trimming removed 4 bases from V and 2 bases from J, with 15 bases in between.

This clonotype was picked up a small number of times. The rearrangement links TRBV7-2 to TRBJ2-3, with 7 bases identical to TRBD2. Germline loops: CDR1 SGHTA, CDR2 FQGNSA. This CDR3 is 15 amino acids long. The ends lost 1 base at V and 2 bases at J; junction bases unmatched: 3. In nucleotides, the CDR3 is TGTGCCAGCAGCTTAGGAAGCGGGGCCACAGATACGCAGTATTTT. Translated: CASSLGSGATDTQYF.

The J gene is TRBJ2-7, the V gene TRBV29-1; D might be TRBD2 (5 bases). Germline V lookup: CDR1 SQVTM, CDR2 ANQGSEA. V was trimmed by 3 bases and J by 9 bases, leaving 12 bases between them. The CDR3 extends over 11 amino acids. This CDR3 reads CSVDGNDGQYF. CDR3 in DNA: TGCAGCGTTGACGGGAACGATGGGCAGTACTTC.